The 5 T cell receptor beta chains given below trace back to one sample, sequenced in a study of fetal regulatory T cell absence and autoimmunity. TCRdb's copy holds only in-frame clones and misses some; the assay was immunoSEQ multiplex PCR. The top ten clones hold roughly 2% of a sample with 95,000 or so clones, approximately 75% of them seen once. The sequencing input was pancreas tissue. The receptors were sampled from a male donor with IPEX syndrome.

The DNA of the CDR3 is TGTGCCAGCAGTTGGGGTTGGGTCTCTGGGGCCAACGTCCTGACTTTC. Protein sequence: CASSWGWVSGANVLTF. The chain employs TRBV5-6 and TRBJ2-6; D ambiguous. V dropped 5 bases and J dropped 0 bases, with 12 bases sitting between them. The CDR3 sequence is 16 residues long. Germline V CDR1 and CDR2: SGHDT, YYEEEE.

This clone came up a few times. The chain couples TRBV4-3 to TRBJ2-7, with 10 nucleotides matching TRBD1. Germline assignment: CDR1 LGHNA and CDR2 YSLEER. The CDR3 covers 12 residues. J lost 6 bases, V lost 6 bases, and 2 bases had no gene match. The DNA for the CDR3 is TGCGCCAGCAGGGGACAGGGGACCGAGCAGTACTTC. Translated, it gives CASRGQGTEQYF.

The chain has TRBV5-1 and TRBJ1-3, with D hard to call. Between the trimmed V and J ends, which lost 0 bases and 8 bases, there was a span of 15 bases. The CDR3 length is 15 residues. The V gene's germline CDR1 is SGHRS and CDR2 YFSETQ. The CDR3 region is CASSLGAWVEDTIYF. CDR3 bases: TGCGCCAGCAGCTTGGGCGCGTGGGTCGAAGACACCATATATTTT.

V is TRBV5-6 and J is TRBJ2-3; D possibly uses TRBD1 or TRBD2 (5 bases each). This CDR3 is built from 15 residues. Looked up from germline, CDR1 is SGHDT and CDR2 is YYEEEE. V shed 0 bases and J shed 3 bases, with 11 bases lying between them. CDR3 DNA sequence: TGTGCCAGCAGCTTGGTTAGAGGGGAAACAGATACGCAGTATTTT. This translates into CASSLVRGETDTQYF. The full variable domain, rest sourced from reference TRBV5-6 and TRBJ2-3, is DAGVTQSPTHLIKTRGQQVTLRCSPKSGHDTVSWYQQALGQGPQFIFQYYEEEERQRGNFPDRFSGHQFPNYSSELNVNALLLGDSALYLCASSLVRGETDTQYFGPGTRLTVL.

This chain uses TRBV27 with TRBJ1-1; D gene unclear. Germline lookup yields CDR1 MNHEY and CDR2 SMNVEV (reference sequence). This CDR3 comprises 16 residues. Trimming cost V 0 bases and J 0 bases, with 11 bases left between them. CDR3 coding DNA: TGTGCCAGCAGTTTATCGAGGGCCGCTATGAACACTGAAGCTTTCTTT. Its protein product is CASSLSRAAMNTEAFF.